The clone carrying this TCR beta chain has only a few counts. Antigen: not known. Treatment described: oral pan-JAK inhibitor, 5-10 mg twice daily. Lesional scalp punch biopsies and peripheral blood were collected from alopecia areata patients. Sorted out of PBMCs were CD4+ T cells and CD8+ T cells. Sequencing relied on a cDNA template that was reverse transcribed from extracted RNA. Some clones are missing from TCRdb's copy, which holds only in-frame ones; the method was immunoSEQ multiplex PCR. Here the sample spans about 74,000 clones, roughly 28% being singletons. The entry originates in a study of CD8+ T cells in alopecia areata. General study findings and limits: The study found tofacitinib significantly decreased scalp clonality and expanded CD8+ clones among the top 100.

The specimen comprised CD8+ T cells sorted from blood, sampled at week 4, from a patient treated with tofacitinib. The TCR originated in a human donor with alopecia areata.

The CDR3 is CAWRPDRGWSSYNEQFF. Here the CDR3 DNA reads TGTGCCTGGAGACCAGACAGGGGATGGAGCTCCTACAATGAGCAGTTCTTC. This rearrangement joins TRBV30 to TRBJ2-1, with TRBD1 identical over 8 bases. V lost 3 bases and J lost 0; bases outside the gene matches: 10. Germline lookup yields CDR1 GTSNPN and CDR2 SVGIG (reference sequence). The CDR3 covers 17 residues.